What follows describes a single TCR beta chain. Authors' processing steps: The authors estimated nucleated cell counts from reference gene primer amplification. Assay: immunoSEQ multiplex PCR; the TCRdb copy retains only in-frame clones and omits some. V and J calls and clone size come straight from that table; D and trimming were deduced from the DNA. The sample contains 300,000 to 350,000 clones, over 70% of which appear only once. This specimen belongs to a study of blood T cell repertoires in COVID-19. This CDR3 is 13 amino acids long. The V and J ends lost 5 bases and 9 bases, in that order; junction bases with no gene match: 6. The germline V gene has CDR1 SGHNT and CDR2 YENEEA.

The chain combines TRBV11-3 with TRBJ2-3; 9 positions agree with TRBD2. The sample taken for sequencing was peripheral blood. The sequence was collected from a woman aged 50 to 60 with COVID-19, enrolled during active disease. This chain's CDR3 is CASSHRGLATQYF. In DNA, the CDR3 is TGTGCCAGCAGCCATAGGGGACTAGCAACGCAGTATTTT. Full variable domain (missing parts from reference TRBV11-3 and TRBJ2-3): EAGVVQSPRYKIIEKKQPVAFWCNPISGHNTLYWYLQNLGQGPELLIRYENEEAVDDSQLPKDRFSAERLKGVDSTLKIQPAELGDSAVYLCASSHRGLATQYFGPGTRLTVL.